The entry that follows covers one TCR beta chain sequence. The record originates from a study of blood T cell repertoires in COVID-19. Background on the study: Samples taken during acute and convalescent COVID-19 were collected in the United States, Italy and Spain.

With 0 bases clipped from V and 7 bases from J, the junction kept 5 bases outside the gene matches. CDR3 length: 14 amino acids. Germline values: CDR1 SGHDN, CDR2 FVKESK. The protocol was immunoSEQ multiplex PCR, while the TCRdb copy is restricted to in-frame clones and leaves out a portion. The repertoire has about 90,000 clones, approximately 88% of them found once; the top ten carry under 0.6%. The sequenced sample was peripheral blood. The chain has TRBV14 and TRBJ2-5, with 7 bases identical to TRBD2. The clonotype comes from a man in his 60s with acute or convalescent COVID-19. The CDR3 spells CASSQDAGVGTQYF. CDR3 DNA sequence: TGTGCCAGCAGCCAAGATGCGGGGGTGGGGACCCAGTACTTC.